Listed below are T cell receptor beta chains from one sample, sequenced in a study of cytomegalovirus exposure and HLA in healthy donors. The repertoire was sequenced with immunoSEQ multiplex PCR; TCRdb's copy has only in-frame clones and lacks some. The table lists about 140,000 clones, approximately 65% of them singletons, with 6.5% in the top ten. Sequenced sample: PBMCs. The receptors originated from a woman aged 55-75 years in good health and CMV-seronegative. The CDR3 runs from the conserved cysteine through the conserved F or W. The D gene is left open where the match is weak. Some rows mark clone size as missing; the rest say once, few, many or name a class of expanded clone.

D gene	clone size	V gene	J gene	CDR3 protein	CDR3 DNA
.	.	TRBV29-1	TRBJ2-5	CSVEVVGLGGETQYF	TGCAGCGTTGAAGTAGTGGGCCTCGGAGGGGAGACCCAGTACTTC
.	.	TRBV6-5	TRBJ2-5	CASSTFPLETQYF	TGTGCCAGCAGCACATTCCCCTTGGAGACCCAGTACTTC
.	few	TRBV7-3	TRBJ2-5	CASSSDTGFTQYF	TGTGCCAGCAGCTCAGATACAGGGTTTACCCAGTACTTC
TRBD2	.	TRBV10-3	TRBJ2-3	CAISGGGASSDTQYF	TGTGCCATCAGTGGCGGGGGGGCCTCGTCAGATACGCAGTATTTT
.	.	TRBV18	TRBJ2-2	CASSSLRSPTGELFF	TGTGCCAGCTCATCCCTCCGGAGCCCCACCGGGGAGCTGTTTTTT
TRBD2	.	TRBV27	TRBJ2-1	CASSPRLAGGTNEQFF	TGTGCCAGCAGTCCTAGACTAGCGGGGGGGACCAATGAGCAGTTCTTC
TRBD2	.	TRBV7-9	TRBJ2-2	CSSSAGLAGGSNTGELFF	TGTTCCAGCAGCGCCGGACTAGCGGGGGGTTCGAACACCGGGGAGCTGTTTTTT
.	.	TRBV14	TRBJ1-2	CASSQDPTYGYTF	TGTGCCAGCAGCCAAGATCCAACTTATGGCTACACCTTC
TRBD1	.	TRBV7-3	TRBJ1-2	CASSLAGGQRVYGYTF	TGTGCCAGCAGCTTAGCGGGGGGACAGCGAGTCTATGGCTACACCTTC
TRBD1	.	TRBV6-5	TRBJ2-7	CASSYGQASYEQYF	TGTGCCAGCAGTTACGGACAGGCCTCCTACGAGCAGTACTTC
.	.	TRBV5-6	TRBJ1-2	CASSLNRDYGYTF	TGTGCCAGCAGCTTGAACAGGGACTATGGCTACACCTTC
.	.	TRBV25-1	TRBJ2-2	CASRTGYLTGELFF	TGTGCCAGCAGAACAGGGTACCTCACCGGGGAGCTGTTTTTT
TRBD2	few	TRBV20-1	TRBJ2-5	CSATSGETQYF	TGCAGTGCTACTAGCGGGGAGACCCAGTACTTC
TRBD1	.	TRBV6-6	TRBJ1-4	CASSDGQGGEKLFF	TGTGCCAGCAGCGACGGACAGGGGGGCGAAAAACTGTTTTTT
.	.	TRBV5-4	TRBJ2-2	CASSLVRNTGELFF	TGTGCCAGCAGCTTGGTGAGGAACACCGGGGAGCTGTTTTTT
TRBD2	once	TRBV7-9	TRBJ2-1	CSSSKTSGGNEQFF	TGTTCCAGTTCAAAGACTAGCGGGGGGAATGAGCAGTTCTTC
TRBD2	.	TRBV19	TRBJ2-5	CASSTYGTSGQETQYF	TGTGCCAGTAGTACGTATGGGACTAGCGGCCAAGAGACCCAGTACTTC
.	.	TRBV18	TRBJ2-5	CASSPEEETQYF	TGTGCCAGCTCACCAGAGGAAGAGACCCAGTACTTC
.	.	TRBV6-1	TRBJ2-5	CASSQGAFETQYF	TGTGCCAGCTCTCAAGGGGCTTTCGAGACCCAGTACTTC
TRBD2	.	TRBV6-5	TRBJ2-1	CASSYSTSGGAGQFF	TGTGCCAGCAGTTATTCGACTAGCGGGGGGGCGGGGCAGTTCTTC
TRBD1	.	TRBV15	TRBJ2-7	CATSRGGRGPYEQYF	TGTGCCACCAGCAGAGGCGGCAGGGGGCCCTACGAGCAGTACTTC
.	.	TRBV2	TRBJ2-7	CASSDLRGAMDEQYF	TGTGCCAGCAGTGACCTTCGGGGGGCTATGGACGAGCAGTACTTC
.	.	TRBV5-1	TRBJ2-7	CASSSLGGSEQYF	TGCGCCAGCAGCTCCCTGGGCGGGTCCGAGCAGTACTTC
.	.	TRBV4-2	TRBJ1-2	CASSQQTGTNYGYTF	TGTGCCAGCAGCCAACAGACAGGCACCAACTATGGCTACACCTTC
.	.	TRBV6-5	TRBJ1-2	CASSYSHRVANYGYTF	TGTGCCAGCAGTTACTCCCACAGGGTCGCTAACTATGGCTACACCTTC
TRBD2	.	TRBV7-2	TRBJ2-1	CASSLPGLAGGEQFF	TGTGCCAGCAGCTTGCCGGGACTAGCGGGGGGTGAGCAGTTCTTC
.	.	TRBV5-1	TRBJ2-3	CASSLGGRTAVTDTQYF	TGCGCCAGCAGCTTGGGGGGTAGGACAGCTGTCACAGATACGCAGTATTTT
.	.	TRBV2	TRBJ2-5	CASSERGGKETQYF	TGTGCCAGCAGTGAAAGGGGGGGTAAAGAGACCCAGTACTTC
.	.	TRBV7-9	TRBJ1-1	CASSSQGFTEAFF	TGTGCCAGCAGTTCACAGGGTTTCACTGAAGCTTTCTTT
.	.	TRBV19	TRBJ1-1	CASGRNTEAFF	TGTGCCAGTGGGAGGAACACTGAAGCTTTCTTT
.	.	TRBV28	TRBJ1-5	CASSLSRGWQPQHF	TGTGCCAGCAGTTTATCCAGGGGATGGCAGCCCCAGCATTTT
.	few	TRBV28	TRBJ1-3	CASSAENTIYF	TGTGCCAGCAGTGCAGAAAACACCATATATTTT
TRBD1	.	TRBV6-1	TRBJ1-2	CASRDRGNYGYTF	TGTGCCAGCCGAGACAGGGGTAACTATGGCTACACCTTC
TRBD1	.	TRBV15	TRBJ2-1	CATSQSRGQGGEQFF	TGTGCCACCAGCCAGAGTCGGGGACAGGGAGGGGAGCAGTTCTTC
TRBD2	.	TRBV28	TRBJ2-1	CASSPEGRTSGRYYNEQFF	TGTGCCAGCAGCCCTGAGGGGAGGACTAGCGGGAGGTACTACAATGAGCAGTTCTTC
TRBD1	.	TRBV5-6	TRBJ1-5	CASSLGQAYSNQPQHF	TGTGCCAGCAGCCTGGGACAGGCATATAGCAATCAGCCCCAGCATTTT
.	once	TRBV20-1	TRBJ2-7	CSAHHKYEQYF	TGCAGTGCCCACCACAAATACGAGCAGTACTTC
.	once	TRBV9	TRBJ2-2	CASSVATLVGGRTDTGELFF	TGTGCCAGCAGCGTAGCTACGTTAGTCGGGGGGCGGACGGACACCGGGGAGCTGTTTTTT
.	.	TRBV7-2	TRBJ2-4	CASSPHRGGIAKNIQYF	TGTGCCAGCAGCCCCCACCGGGGCGGGATAGCCAAAAACATTCAGTACTTC
.	few	TRBV19	TRBJ2-7	CASSKPGLAYEQYF	TGTGCCAGTAGTAAGCCGGGACTCGCCTACGAGCAGTACTTC
.	.	TRBV7-9	TRBJ1-4	CASSLVQTTNEKLFF	TGTGCCAGCAGCTTAGTACAGACAACTAATGAAAAACTGTTTTTT
.	.	TRBV5-6	TRBJ2-5	CASSRDRETQYF	TGTGCCAGCAGCAGAGATAGAGAGACCCAGTACTTC
TRBD1	.	TRBV18	TRBJ1-5	CASSATGGRQPQHF	TGTGCCAGCTCAGCGACAGGGGGCCGTCAGCCCCAGCATTTT
.	once	TRBV5-1	TRBJ2-5	CASSKDSSGETQYF	TGCGCCAGCAGCAAAGACTCGTCTGGGGAGACCCAGTACTTC
.	.	TRBV11-2	TRBJ2-3	CASSLIGALRGRTDTQYF	TGTGCCAGCAGCCTGATAGGCGCTTTGCGGGGGCGCACAGATACGCAGTATTTT
TRBD1	.	TRBV5-1	TRBJ2-7	CASSLDGQGSGYEQYF	TGCGCCAGCAGCTTAGACGGACAGGGATCGGGCTACGAGCAGTACTTC
TRBD1	.	TRBV15	TRBJ2-4	CATMTGQGTDKNIQYF	TGTGCCACCATGACAGGACAGGGGACGGACAAAAACATTCAGTACTTC